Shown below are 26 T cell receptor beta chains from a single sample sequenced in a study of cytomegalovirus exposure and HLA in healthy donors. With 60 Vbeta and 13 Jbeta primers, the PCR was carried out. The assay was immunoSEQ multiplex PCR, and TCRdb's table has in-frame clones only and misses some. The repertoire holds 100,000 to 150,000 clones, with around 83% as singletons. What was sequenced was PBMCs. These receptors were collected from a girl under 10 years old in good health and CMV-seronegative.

The CDR3 nucleotides are TGTGCCAGCAGTGCCCCCGGGACAGTCTCCTACAATGAGCAGTTCTTC. Residues: CASSAPGTVSYNEQFF. This chain joins TRBV6-6 and TRBJ2-1, with TRBD1 identical over 7 bases. This CDR3 is 16 amino acids long. J gave up 0 bases and V 5 bases, and 7 bases lay outside the gene matches. Germline values: CDR1 MNHNY, CDR2 SVGAGI (reference sequence).

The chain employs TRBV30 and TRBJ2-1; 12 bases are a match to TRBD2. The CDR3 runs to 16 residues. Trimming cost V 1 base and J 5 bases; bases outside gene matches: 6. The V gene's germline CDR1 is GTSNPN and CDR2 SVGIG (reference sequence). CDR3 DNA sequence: TGTGCCTGGAGTGACCAACTAGCGGGAGGACACAATGAGCAGTTCTTC. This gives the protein CAWSDQLAGGHNEQFF. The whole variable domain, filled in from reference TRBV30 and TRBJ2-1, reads SQTIHQWPATLVQPVGSPLSLECTVEGTSNPNLYWYRQAAGRGLQLLFYSVGIGQISSEVPQNLSASRPQDRQFILSSKKLLLSDSGFYLCAWSDQLAGGHNEQFFGPGTRLTVL.

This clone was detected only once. The CDR3 is CASSSLAGADNEQFF. CDR3 nucleotide sequence: TGCGCCAGCAGCTCACTAGCGGGGGCCGACAATGAGCAGTTCTTC. V is TRBV5-1 and J is TRBJ2-1; 11 bases align to TRBD2. Germline V gives CDR1 SGHRS, CDR2 YFSETQ. The CDR3 sequence is 15 residues long. The V and J ends lost 3 bases and 5 bases, in that order; junction bases with no gene match: 4. The full variable domain, completed using reference TRBV5-1 and TRBJ2-1, is KAGVTQTPRYLIKTRGQQVTLSCSPISGHRSVSWYQQTPGQGLQFLFEYFSETQRNKGNFPGRFSGRQFSNSRSEMNVSTLELGDSALYLCASSSLAGADNEQFFGPGTRLTVL.

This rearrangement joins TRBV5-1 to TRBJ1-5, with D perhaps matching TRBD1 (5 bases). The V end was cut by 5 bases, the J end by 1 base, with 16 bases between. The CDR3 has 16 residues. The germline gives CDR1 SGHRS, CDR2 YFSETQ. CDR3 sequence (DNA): TGCGCCAGCAGGGCAGGGCCACAGGACAGCAATCAGCCCCAGCATTTT. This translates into CASRAGPQDSNQPQHF.

CDR3 sequence: CASSFNRGDEQYF. The CDR3 region has the DNA TGTGCCAGCAGCTTTAACAGGGGGGACGAGCAGTACTTC. This chain links TRBV7-2 with TRBJ2-7, with TRBD1 matching over 8 bases. The CDR3 is 13 amino acids. Germline values: CDR1 SGHTA, CDR2 FQGNSA. Germline trimming cut 3 bases from V and 5 bases from J; bases unmatched to any gene: 3.

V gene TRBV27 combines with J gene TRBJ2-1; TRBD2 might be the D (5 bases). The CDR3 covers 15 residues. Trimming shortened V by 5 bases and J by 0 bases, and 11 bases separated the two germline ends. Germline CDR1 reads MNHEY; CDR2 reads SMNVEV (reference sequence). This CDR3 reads CASSASGYSYNEQFF. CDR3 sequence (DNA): TGTGCCAGCAGTGCCAGCGGATACTCCTACAATGAGCAGTTCTTC.

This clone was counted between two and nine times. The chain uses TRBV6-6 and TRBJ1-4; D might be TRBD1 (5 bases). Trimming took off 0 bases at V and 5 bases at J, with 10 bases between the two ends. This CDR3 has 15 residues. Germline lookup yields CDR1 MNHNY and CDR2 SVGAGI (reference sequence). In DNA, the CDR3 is TGTGCCAGCAGTTACTCGGGGCAGGAAAATGAAAAACTGTTTTTT. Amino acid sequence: CASSYSGQENEKLFF.

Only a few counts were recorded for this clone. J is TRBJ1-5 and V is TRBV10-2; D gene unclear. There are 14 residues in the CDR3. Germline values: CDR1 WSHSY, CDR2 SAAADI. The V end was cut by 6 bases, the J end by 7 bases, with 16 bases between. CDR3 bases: TGCGCCAGCAGAGAGGGCCAGGTCCGGCAGCCCCAGCATTTT. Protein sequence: CASREGQVRQPQHF.

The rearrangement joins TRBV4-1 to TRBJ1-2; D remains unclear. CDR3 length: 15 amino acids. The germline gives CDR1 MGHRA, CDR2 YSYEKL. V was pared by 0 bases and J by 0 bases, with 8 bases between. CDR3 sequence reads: CASSQESVPNYGYTF. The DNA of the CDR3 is TGCGCCAGCAGCCAAGAGTCAGTTCCTAACTATGGCTACACCTTC.

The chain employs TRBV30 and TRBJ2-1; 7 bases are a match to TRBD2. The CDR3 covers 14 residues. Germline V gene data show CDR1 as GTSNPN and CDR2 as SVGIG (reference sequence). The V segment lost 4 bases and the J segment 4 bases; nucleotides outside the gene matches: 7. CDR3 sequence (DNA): TGTGCCTGGAATGAACTAGCGAGTTACAATGAGCAGTTCTTC. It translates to CAWNELASYNEQFF.

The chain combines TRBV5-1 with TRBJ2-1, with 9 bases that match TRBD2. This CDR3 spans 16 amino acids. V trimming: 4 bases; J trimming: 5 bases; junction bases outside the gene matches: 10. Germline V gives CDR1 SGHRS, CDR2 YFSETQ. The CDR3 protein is CASSKVAGELDNEQFF. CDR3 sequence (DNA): TGCGCCAGCAGCAAAGTAGCGGGAGAGCTCGACAATGAGCAGTTCTTC.

CDR3: CASSPRPWATEAFF. CDR3 bases: TGTGCCAGTAGTCCAAGACCTTGGGCCACTGAAGCTTTCTTT. The chain combines TRBV19 with TRBJ1-1; D unclear. The length of the CDR3 is 14 residues. Germline loops: CDR1 LNHDA, CDR2 SQIVND (reference sequence). V was cut by 5 bases and J by 4 bases, with 14 bases left in between.

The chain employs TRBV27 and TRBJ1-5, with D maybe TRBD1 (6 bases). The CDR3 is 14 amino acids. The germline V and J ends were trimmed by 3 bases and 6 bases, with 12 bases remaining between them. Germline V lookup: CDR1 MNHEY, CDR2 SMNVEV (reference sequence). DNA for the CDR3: TGTGCCAGCAGTTTCGGACAGCCCCCTCAGCCCCAGCATTTT. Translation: CASSFGQPPQPQHF.

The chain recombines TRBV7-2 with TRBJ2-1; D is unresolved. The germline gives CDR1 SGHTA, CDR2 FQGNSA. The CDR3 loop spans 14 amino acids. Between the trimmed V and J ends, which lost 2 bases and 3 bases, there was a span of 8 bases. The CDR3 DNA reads TGTGCCAGCAGCTTACAATCTAACTACAATGAGCAGTTCTTC. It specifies CASSLQSNYNEQFF.

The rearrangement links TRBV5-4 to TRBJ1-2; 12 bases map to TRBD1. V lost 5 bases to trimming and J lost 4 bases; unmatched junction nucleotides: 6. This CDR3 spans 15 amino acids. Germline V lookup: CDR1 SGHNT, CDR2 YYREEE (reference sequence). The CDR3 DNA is TGTGCCAGCAGATCGGGACAGGGGGCCGGCTATGGCTACACCTTC. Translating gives CASRSGQGAGYGYTF.

CDR3: CASSRTGGRSSGANVLTF. CDR3 nucleotide sequence: TGCGCCAGCAGCCGGACAGGGGGCCGGAGCTCTGGGGCCAACGTCCTGACTTTC. This rearrangement joins TRBV4-3 to TRBJ2-6, with 11 bases identical to TRBD1. CDR3 length equals 18 residues. Germline-derived CDR1 and CDR2 are LGHNA and YSLEER. The trim removed 4 bases at V and 0 bases at J, leaving 5 bases unmatched.

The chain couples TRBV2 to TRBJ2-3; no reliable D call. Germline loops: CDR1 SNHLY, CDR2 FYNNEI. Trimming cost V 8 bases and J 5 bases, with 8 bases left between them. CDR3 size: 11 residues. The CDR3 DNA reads TGTGCCAGCTCTATTGGAGATACGCAGTATTTT. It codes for CASSIGDTQYF.

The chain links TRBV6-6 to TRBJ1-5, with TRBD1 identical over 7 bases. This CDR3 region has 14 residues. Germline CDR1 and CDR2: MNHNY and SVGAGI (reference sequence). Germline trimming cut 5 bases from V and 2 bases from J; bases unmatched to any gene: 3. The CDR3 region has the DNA TGTGCCAGCAGTCCCGGACAGGGCAATCAGCCCCAGCATTTT. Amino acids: CASSPGQGNQPQHF.

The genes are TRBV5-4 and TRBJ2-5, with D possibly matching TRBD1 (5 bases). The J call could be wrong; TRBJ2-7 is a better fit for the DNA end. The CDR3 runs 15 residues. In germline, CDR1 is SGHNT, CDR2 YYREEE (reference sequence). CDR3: CASSLGPGPSDEQYF. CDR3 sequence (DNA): TGTGCCAGCAGCCTCGGTCCAGGGCCATCCGACGAGCAGTACTTC.

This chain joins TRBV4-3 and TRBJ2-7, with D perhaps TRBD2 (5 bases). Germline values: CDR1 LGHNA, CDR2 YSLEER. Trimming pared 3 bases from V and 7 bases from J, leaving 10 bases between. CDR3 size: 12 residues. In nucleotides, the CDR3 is TGCGCCAGCAGCCATGCAGGCGGGGAGCAGTACTTC. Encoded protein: CASSHAGGEQYF.

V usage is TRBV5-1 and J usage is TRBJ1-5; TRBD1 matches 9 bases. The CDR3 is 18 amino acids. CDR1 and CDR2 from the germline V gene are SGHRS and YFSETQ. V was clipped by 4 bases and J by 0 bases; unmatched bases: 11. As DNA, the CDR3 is TGCGCCAGCAGCAGTAACCCGGGACAGGGCTATAGCAATCAGCCCCAGCATTTT. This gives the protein CASSSNPGQGYSNQPQHF.

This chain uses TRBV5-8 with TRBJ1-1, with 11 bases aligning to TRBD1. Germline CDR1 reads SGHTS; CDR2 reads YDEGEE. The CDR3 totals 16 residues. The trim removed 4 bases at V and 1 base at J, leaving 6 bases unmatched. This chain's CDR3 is CASSQGQGEGNTEAFF. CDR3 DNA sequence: TGTGCCAGCAGCCAGGGACAGGGGGAAGGGAACACTGAAGCTTTCTTT.

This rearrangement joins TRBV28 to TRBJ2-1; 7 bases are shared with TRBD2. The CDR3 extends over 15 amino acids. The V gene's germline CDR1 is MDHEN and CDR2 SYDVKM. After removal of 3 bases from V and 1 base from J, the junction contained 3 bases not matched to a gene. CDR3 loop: CASSFDGRSYNEQFF. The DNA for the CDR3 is TGTGCCAGCAGTTTTGACGGGAGGTCCTACAATGAGCAGTTCTTC. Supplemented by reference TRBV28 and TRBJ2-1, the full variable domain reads DVKVTQSSRYLVKRTGEKVFLECVQDMDHENMFWYRQDPGLGLRLIYFSYDVKMKEKGDIPEGYSVSREKKERFSLILESASTNQTSMYLCASSFDGRSYNEQFFGPGTRLTVL.

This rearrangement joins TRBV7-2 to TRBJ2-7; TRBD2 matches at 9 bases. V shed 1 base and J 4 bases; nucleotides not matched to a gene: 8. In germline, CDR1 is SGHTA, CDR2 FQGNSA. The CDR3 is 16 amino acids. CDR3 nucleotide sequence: TGTGCCAGCAGCTTAGGGGTTGCGGGGGGGCCGTACGAGCAGTACTTC. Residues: CASSLGVAGGPYEQYF.

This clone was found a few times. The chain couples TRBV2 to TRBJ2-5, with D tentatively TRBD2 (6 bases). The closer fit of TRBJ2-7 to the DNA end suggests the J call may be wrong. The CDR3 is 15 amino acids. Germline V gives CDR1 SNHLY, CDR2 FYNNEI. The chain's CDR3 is CASSEAGPTLDEQYF. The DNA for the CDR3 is TGTGCCAGCAGTGAGGCGGGGCCAACCCTAGACGAGCAGTACTTC.

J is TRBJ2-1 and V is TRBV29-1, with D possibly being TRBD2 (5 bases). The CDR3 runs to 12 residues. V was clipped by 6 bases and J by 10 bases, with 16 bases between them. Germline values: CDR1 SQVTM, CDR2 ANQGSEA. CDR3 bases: TGCAGCGTCCCCCGAGTTAGCGCGGAGCAGTTCTTC. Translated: CSVPRVSAEQFF.